The clone carrying this T cell receptor beta chain has more than one count but fewer than ten. Antigen specificity is unknown. Trimming cost V 7 bases and J 0 bases, with 14 bases left between them. Looked up from germline, CDR1 is MDHEN and CDR2 is SYDVKM. The length of the CDR3 is 15 residues. Constant-region reverse primers amplified full-length variable regions, followed by semi-nested Nested Universal Primer A PCR. TCRdb fed the 5' RACE reads into MiXCR, producing one record per CDR3 protein. Found here are 53,000 or so distinct CDR3 sequences, approximately 23% of them singletons; the top ten hold approximately 3.4%. The study's findings and limits: The larger-cohort validation was restricted to a single TCR beta V-J rearrangement rather than whole repertoires. Tumor Tregs overlapped most with tumor, then blood, naive CD4+ cells.

This TCR was sampled from a female donor with breast cancer. Material for sequencing was tumor-infiltrating naive CD4+ T cells sorted from the breast tumor. Subset noted: naive CD4+ T cells, CD4+CD45RA+CD25-. This chain uses TRBV28 with TRBJ2-3; the D gene is possibly TRBD2 (5 bases). CDR3 loop: CASKLGSTSTDTQYF. Written as DNA, the CDR3 is TGTGCCAGCAAGTTGGGGAGTACTAGCACAGATACGCAGTATTTT.